These T cell receptor beta chains were read from a single sample in a study of shared clonotypes between healthy human individuals. Measured with immunoSEQ multiplex PCR; TCRdb has only the in-frame clones, and not every one. Among approximately 1.5 million clones listed, around 98.5% were seen once. Sequenced sample: naive CD4+ T cells sorted from blood. Source of these receptors: a man aged 30 to 45 in good health. CDR3s leave out the opening cysteine and the closing phenylalanine or tryptophan.

TRBV5-1	TRBJ1-2	ASSPGTGINYGYT
TRBV11-1	TRBJ2-3	ASSKHLGLAGITDTQY
TRBV5-1	TRBJ1-1	ASSLVASEMNTEAF
TRBV7-9	TRBJ2-7	ASTQGGSYEQY
TRBV7-3	TRBJ2-7	ASSLMGTSVSSYEQY
TRBV5-1	TRBJ2-6	ASSLGPGANVLT
TRBV27	TRBJ2-7	ASSTPGQVTYEQY
TRBV5-6	TRBJ1-2	ASSFDGGYGYT
TRBV19	TRBJ2-1	ASSIRILAGGSNEQF
TRBV28	TRBJ2-7	ASNPSGSYEQY
TRBV7-8	TRBJ2-7	ASSWGSSYEQY
TRBV6-5	TRBJ1-4	ASSYRQLTTNEKLF
TRBV4-3	TRBJ1-5	ASSQDTRNSNQPQH
TRBV29-1	TRBJ2-1	SGVLAPGYNEQF
TRBV28	TRBJ2-1	ASFLGGRRELSNEQF
TRBV5-4	TRBJ2-5	ASSPPQEQETQY
TRBV18	TRBJ2-5	ASSPRVQPLRETQY
TRBV30	TRBJ2-7	AWSKGTGGLRSYEQY
TRBV11-2	TRBJ1-2	ASSSNRGIGHYGYT
TRBV5-1	TRBJ1-2	ASSLGTEPNYGYT
TRBV30	TRBJ2-5	AWSRSSGKVGETQY
TRBV29-1	TRBJ2-2	SARSPVRGELF
TRBV28	TRBJ2-7	ASSLFRGVDILYEQY
TRBV5-1	TRBJ2-3	ASSSYGSDTQY
TRBV29-1	TRBJ2-5	SVDPPGLPH